The text below deals with one T cell receptor beta chain. Assay used: immunoSEQ multiplex PCR; TCRdb lists only in-frame clones, some missing. This table holds approximately 220,000 clones, around 84% found once. The data were taken from a study of blood T cell repertoires in COVID-19. Study as a whole: Spain, Italy and the United States supplied samples that represented acute and convalescent COVID-19.

The sequenced material came from peripheral blood. The receptor's source is a woman in her sixties who had recovered from COVID-19.

The CDR3, as DNA: TGTGCCAGTAGTAGGACAGGAGGAAACACCATATATTTT. Its protein product is CASSRTGGNTIYF. The chain is built from TRBV19 and TRBJ1-3; 7 bases line up with TRBD1. Germline V gene lookup returns CDR1 LNHDA and CDR2 SQIVND (reference sequence). The ends lost 4 bases at V and 4 bases at J; junction bases unmatched: 1. This CDR3 has 13 amino acids.